This TCR beta chain is from a study of a mutant IDH1 vaccine in newly diagnosed glioma. Study in general: Onset of vaccination occurred 4-6 weeks following radiotherapy alone, or with temozolomide cycles. The sex distribution of treated patients was roughly 62% male and roughly 38% female, with a mean age of 40.4 years.

Notes on the study in general: There were vaccine-induced immune responses in roughly 95% of the patients.

There are 12 residues in the CDR3. V trimming: 4 bases; J trimming: 6 bases; junction bases outside the gene matches: 3. Germline values: CDR1 SGHDN, CDR2 FVKESK. The assay was immunoSEQ multiplex PCR, and TCRdb's table has in-frame clones only and misses some. The data show 50,000 or so clones, roughly 91% seen once. Indicated time point: week 11, during vaccination. A 20-mer mutant IDH1 peptide at 300 ug was injected subcutaneously with topical imiquimod. Concerning this clone itself: The target antigen is unknown.

This TCR was recovered from a man aged 45-65 years with glioma. This specimen consisted of PBMCs, obtained from a glioma patient whose treatment included an IDH1 peptide vaccine. This sequence joins TRBV14 and TRBJ2-7; 7 bases are shared with TRBD1. The CDR3 DNA follows: TGTGCCAGCAGCCTTAACAGGGGCGAGCAGTACTTC. This sequence encodes CASSLNRGEQYF.